This TCR beta chain came from a study of human T cells and chemical hapten exposure. Study background: Alopecia areata, totalis and universalis patients, mostly female, were included.

The sample's time point: pre-sensitization, week 0. The treatment was: therapeutic diphenylcyclopropenone sensitization with weekly scalp DPC. As for this clonotype: At one boundary the junction diverges from the germline segment, which might be a read error.

Per the study methods: Per-sample TCR counts ranged from 23,224 to 690,600, median around 96,000. One entry per CDR3 protein, called by TCRdb with MiXCR from the RACE reads. TCRdb's processing, not the study's, gives the V and J calls here. The sample lists 150,000 to 200,000 distinct CDR3 sequences, 30% seen once, with about 2.7% in the top ten. CDR3 length: 16 residues. Germline V gene data show CDR1 as MNHEY and CDR2 as SVGAGI. The sample here was whole blood, taken in connection with sensitization to the hapten diphenylcyclopropenone (DPC). This TCR was recovered from a woman aged 25 to 39 with alopecia areata. Some clones in this sample may be carry-over from other donors' samples. This chain joins TRBV6-5 and TRBJ2-5; 10 nucleotides agree with TRBD2. CDR3 loop: CASSYSIGTSGETQHF. CDR3 nucleotide sequence: TGTGCCAGCAGTTACTCGATCGGCACTAGCGGGGAGACCCAGCACTTC.